Considering frequency, the clone carrying this T cell receptor (beta chain) is medium-sized. Its target is not known. Every participant was in good physical condition without acute infectious disease. This sample is drawn from a study of CD8 T cells in cerebrospinal fluid in Alzheimer's disease. The wider study: Two single-cell methods, plate-based nested PCR and droplet-based sequencing, assessed CSF clonal expansion. Overall study results and limits: Healthy subjects less often had a clone of at least 3% than Alzheimer's patients.

This CDR3 has 16 amino acids. Germline CDR1 is MNHEY and CDR2 is SVGAGI. 10X single-cell V(D)J and 5' gene-expression libraries profiled CSF cells. TCRdb derives one entry per CDR3 protein from the 10x single-cell sequencing reads, leaving out DNA. The repertoire shows fewer than 2,000 distinct CDR3 sequences; the top ten hold less than 9.5%. The receptor was derived from a human donor with mild cognitive impairment. The source material was cerebrospinal fluid. The gene calls are TRBV6-5 and TRBJ2-6. The CDR3 spells CASSRLVVRGANVLTF.